The 27 T cell receptor beta chains below come from one sample, sequenced in a study of shared clonotypes between healthy human individuals. TCRdb's copy holds only in-frame clones and misses some; the assay was immunoSEQ multiplex PCR. Found here are under 2,500,000 clones, around 95% of them singletons; the top ten hold approximately 0.13%. The sequenced material came from naive CD4+ T cells sorted from blood. As to subset: CD45RA+ positively selected. The receptors were sampled from a man younger than 35 in good health.

The rearrangement links TRBV11-2 to TRBJ1-2; D is uncertain. Germline values: CDR1 SGHAT, CDR2 FQNNGV. The ends were cut back, 0 bases at V and 0 bases at J, with 11 bases in the middle. This CDR3 region has 16 residues. The chain's CDR3 is CASSLEGRLTNYGYTF. In DNA form, the CDR3 reads TGTGCCAGCAGCTTAGAAGGACGGCTAACTAACTATGGCTACACCTTC.

The V gene is TRBV6-1, the J gene TRBJ2-7; 7 nucleotides line up with TRBD2. Per the germline V gene, CDR1 is MNHNS and CDR2 is SASEGT. V dropped 4 bases and J dropped 2; count of bases not matched to a gene: 5. The CDR3 is 14 residues long. CDR3 DNA: TGTGCCAGCAGTGTTGAAGGGAGGGCCTACGAGCAGTACTTC. Translated, it gives CASSVEGRAYEQYF.

The chain recombines TRBV28 with TRBJ2-1, with D possibly being TRBD1 (7 bases). The CDR3 is 15 amino acids. Trimming removed 6 bases from V and 10 bases from J, with 22 bases in between. Germline CDR1 is MDHEN and CDR2 is SYDVKM. Here the CDR3 reads CASRPGGPPIGEQFF. The DNA of the CDR3 is TGTGCCAGCAGGCCAGGGGGGCCCCCAATAGGAGAGCAGTTCTTC.

This rearrangement joins TRBV11-2 to TRBJ2-1, with 9 nucleotides matching TRBD2. Germline values: CDR1 SGHAT, CDR2 FQNNGV. V trimming: 2 bases; J trimming: 8 bases; junction bases outside the gene matches: 10. The CDR3 contains 16 residues. The CDR3 here is CASSLISSGNLDEQFF. DNA of the CDR3: TGTGCCAGCAGCTTAATCTCTAGCGGGAATTTGGATGAGCAGTTCTTC.

The chain combines TRBV6-5 with TRBJ1-1, with D unclear. V lost 6 bases and J lost 9, with 14 bases in between. Germline loops: CDR1 MNHEY, CDR2 SVGAGI. There are 12 residues in the CDR3. The CDR3 DNA follows: TGTGCCAGCAGGACGATCGGGGATCAAGCTTTCTTT. Its protein product is CASRTIGDQAFF.

This chain connects TRBV10-3 to TRBJ2-3; 8 bases fit TRBD1. The V and J ends lost 6 bases and 6 bases, in that order; junction bases with no gene match: 5. CDR3 length: 13 residues. Germline V gene data show CDR1 as ENHRY and CDR2 as SYGVKD. DNA of the CDR3: TGTGCCATCAGGGCGGGGACAGGTGATACGCAGTATTTT. Protein product: CAIRAGTGDTQYF.

The rearrangement links TRBV5-3 to TRBJ2-2, with TRBD2 as a possible D gene (6 bases). TRBV5-3 is sorted into the ORF group, with uncertain function. The CDR3 has 14 amino acids. Trimming left V 3 bases short and J 10 bases short, with 16 bases between. The CDR3 sequence: CARSSDRLDSELFF. Here the CDR3 DNA reads TGTGCCAGAAGCTCTGACCGACTAGATTCGGAGCTGTTTTTT.

The chain has TRBV2 and TRBJ1-6; perhaps TRBD1 as D (6 bases). The V and J ends lost 5 bases and 10 bases respectively, with 15 bases between them. The CDR3 spans 14 residues. The germline CDR1 and CDR2 sequences are SNHLY and FYNNEI. DNA for the CDR3: TGTGCCAGCAGTACTACAGGGTCGCGGTCACCCCTCCACTTT. Translating it yields CASSTTGSRSPLHF.

This rearrangement joins TRBV6-1 to TRBJ2-7; D is undetermined. The CDR3 covers 15 residues. CDR1 MNHNS and CDR2 SASEGT come from the germline V gene. V gave up 3 bases and J gave up 2 bases, with 14 bases separating them. In DNA, the CDR3 is TGTGCCAGCAGTGAGACCTCACGGGCCACCTACGAGCAGTACTTC. It is translated as CASSETSRATYEQYF.

The chain joins TRBV11-1 to TRBJ1-4; D ambiguous. V was pared by 5 bases and J by 0 bases, with 10 bases between. CDR1 SGHAT and CDR2 FQDESV come from the germline V gene (reference sequence). The CDR3 runs to 15 residues. CDR3 bases: TGTGCCAGCAGCCCCGAGGGCGCAACTAATGAAAAACTGTTTTTT. Its protein product is CASSPEGATNEKLFF.

The rearrangement uses TRBV2 and TRBJ2-7; 7 bases are shared with TRBD2. The CDR3 runs to 14 residues. V lost 5 bases to trimming and J lost 5 bases; unmatched junction nucleotides: 9. Germline loops: CDR1 SNHLY, CDR2 FYNNEI. The CDR3 sequence is CASSRAGTVNEQYF. The CDR3 DNA reads as TGTGCCAGCAGTCGAGCGGGAACTGTCAACGAGCAGTACTTC. Filled out from reference TRBV2 and TRBJ2-7, the complete variable domain reads EPEVTQTPSHQVTQMGQEVILRCVPISNHLYFYWYRQILGQKVEFLVSFYNNEISEKSEIFDDQFSVERPDGSNFTLKIRSTKLEDSAMYFCASSRAGTVNEQYFGPGTRLTVT.

This chain links TRBV4-1 with TRBJ2-7; D gene uncertain. V was pared by 0 bases and J by 3 bases, with 6 bases between. Germline-derived CDR1 and CDR2 are MGHRA and YSYEKL. The CDR3 loop spans 13 amino acids. CDR3 amino acids: CASSQEAIYEQYF. CDR3 DNA sequence: TGCGCCAGCAGCCAAGAGGCGATCTACGAGCAGTACTTC.

Turning to this clone: The sample contains more than one DNA sequence encoding this CDR3. The chain is built from TRBV7-2 and TRBJ2-5, with 11 bases lining up with TRBD2. The J segment lost 2 bases and the V segment lost 1 base, leaving 3 bases of the junction unmatched. This CDR3 is 16 amino acids long. The germline gives CDR1 SGHTA, CDR2 FQGNSA. CDR3 sequence (DNA): TGTGCCAGCAGCTTAGGCCTAGCGGGGGGTCAAGAGACCCAGTACTTC. Amino acid sequence: CASSLGLAGGQETQYF. Together with reference TRBV7-2 and TRBJ2-5, the CDR3 gives the full variable domain: GAGVSQSPSNKVTEKGKDVELRCDPISGHTALYWYRQSLGQGLEFLIYFQGNSAPDKSGLPSDRFSAERTGGSVSTLTIQRTQQEDSAVYLCASSLGLAGGQETQYFGPGTRLLVL.

J is TRBJ2-2 and V is TRBV18; 7 bases line up with TRBD1. Germline V gives CDR1 KGHSH, CDR2 LQKENI. CDR3 length equals 14 residues. Germline trimming cut 8 bases from V and 2 bases from J; bases unmatched to any gene: 5. CDR3 nucleotide sequence: TGTGCCAGCGGTGACAGGGTAAACACCGGGGAGCTGTTTTTT. The encoded protein is CASGDRVNTGELFF.

CDR3 nucleotides: TGTGCTAGTGGTTTGAGACTGGGACAGGGGAACACTGAAGCTTTCTTT. This gives the protein CASGLRLGQGNTEAFF. The chain employs TRBV12-5 and TRBJ1-1; 9 nucleotides match TRBD1. The CDR3 consists of 16 residues. The germline CDR1 and CDR2 sequences are LGHNT and FRNRAP. The ends lost 2 bases at V and 1 base at J; junction bases unmatched: 5.

Points on this clone: Given the absence of the conserved phenylalanine or tryptophan at the CDR3 end, a read error is likely. It is unclear where the CDR3 begins or ends on the DNA, so no DNA is shown, and the CDR3 is as TCRdb lists it. The chain recombines TRBV13 with TRBJ1-2; the D segment call TRBD1 is taken from the table without a DNA check. The CDR3 totals 16 residues, both ends included. The germline CDR1 and CDR2 sequences are PRHDT and FYEKMQ (reference sequence). CDR3 loop: CASSSSSRFRDNYSWR.

The chain uses TRBV5-1 and TRBJ2-3, with 8 bases fitting TRBD1. Germline V gene sequence: CDR1 SGHRS, CDR2 YFSETQ. This CDR3 has 14 amino acids. V gave up 7 bases and J gave up 2 bases; unmatched junction bases: 6. DNA for the CDR3: TGCGCCAGCGGCAGGGGGCAGGTCACAGATACGCAGTATTTT. Its translation is CASGRGQVTDTQYF.

This rearrangement joins TRBV6-5 to TRBJ2-3; D unresolved. The CDR3 covers 15 residues. V gave up 6 bases and J gave up 2 bases, with 15 bases separating them. From germline, CDR1 is MNHEY and CDR2 SVGAGI. CDR3 sequence reads: CASRPINTPTDTQYF. The CDR3 coding sequence is TGTGCCAGCAGACCAATTAATACCCCCACAGATACGCAGTATTTT.

The chain uses TRBV5-1 and TRBJ1-4; maybe TRBD1 (5 bases). Germline CDR1 SGHRS, CDR2 YFSETQ. The ends were cut back, 4 bases at V and 2 bases at J, with 9 bases in the middle. The CDR3 extends over 14 amino acids. The CDR3 nucleotides read TGCGCCAGCAGCCCGGGGCGGACTAATGAAAAACTGTTTTTT. It encodes CASSPGRTNEKLFF.

V is TRBV20-1 and J is TRBJ2-7; D perhaps matches TRBD2 (5 bases). From germline, CDR1 is DFQATT and CDR2 SNEGSKA (reference sequence). CDR3 length: 11 residues. V was clipped by 3 bases and J by 7 bases, with 10 bases between them. Here the CDR3 reads CSASAGGEQYF. CDR3 sequence (DNA): TGCAGTGCTAGCGCCGGAGGAGAGCAGTACTTC.

About this clone: Other DNA sequences of this sample code for an identical CDR3. CDR3 region: CASSLGGGAGNTIYF. The CDR3 bases are TGCGCCAGCAGCTTGGGCGGGGGTGCTGGAAACACCATATATTTT. The V and J genes are TRBV5-1 and TRBJ1-3, with D tentatively TRBD1 (5 bases). Between the trimmed V and J ends, which lost 0 bases and 2 bases, there was a span of 9 bases. The CDR3 length is 15 residues. Germline CDR1 reads SGHRS; CDR2 reads YFSETQ.

V gene TRBV4-2 combines with J gene TRBJ2-1; D is perhaps TRBD2 (6 bases). The germline CDR1 and CDR2 sequences are LGHNA and YNFKEQ. V lost 0 bases and J lost 7, with 13 bases in between. The CDR3 runs to 15 residues. The CDR3 DNA sequence: TGTGCCAGCAGCCAAGATTTGGCTAGCGCTAATGAGCAGTTCTTC. It is translated as CASSQDLASANEQFF.

The V and J genes are TRBV5-1 and TRBJ1-1, with D possibly being TRBD1 (5 bases). The CDR3 covers 15 residues. Germline-derived CDR1 and CDR2 are SGHRS and YFSETQ. Trimming removed 0 bases from V and 1 base from J, with 10 bases in between. CDR3 in amino acids: CASSLVAQANTEAFF. Written as DNA, the CDR3 is TGCGCCAGCAGCTTGGTCGCACAGGCGAACACTGAAGCTTTCTTT.

V gene TRBV28 combines with J gene TRBJ2-7, with 12 bases matching TRBD2. There are 15 residues in the CDR3. CDR1 and CDR2 from the germline V gene are MDHEN and SYDVKM. Unmatched junction bases numbered 6, after V lost 4 bases and J lost 5 bases. CDR3 in amino acids: CASSSTSGGWNEQYF. CDR3 DNA: TGTGCCAGCAGTTCTACTAGCGGGGGGTGGAACGAGCAGTACTTC.

This sequence joins TRBV6-5 and TRBJ2-7; TRBD1 matches at 9 bases. The trim removed 5 bases at V and 8 bases at J, leaving 13 bases unmatched. The germline CDR1 and CDR2 sequences are MNHEY and SVGAGI. The CDR3 contains 15 residues. The CDR3 loop reads CASSPGQGKARKQYF. CDR3 DNA: TGTGCCAGCAGTCCCGGACAGGGGAAGGCCAGGAAGCAGTACTTC.

As concerns this clone: This CDR3 is also generated by other DNA sequences in the sample. The J gene is TRBJ2-1, the V gene TRBV5-4, with D perhaps matching TRBD2 (6 bases). Germline-derived CDR1 and CDR2 are SGHNT and YYREEE (reference sequence). Trimming cost V 2 bases and J 0 bases, with 9 bases left between them. The CDR3 loop spans 15 amino acids. The CDR3 DNA follows: TGTGCCAGCAGCTTCGGGGGTAGCTCCTACAATGAGCAGTTCTTC. This codes for CASSFGGSSYNEQFF.

This chain joins TRBV4-1 and TRBJ2-1, with D perhaps matching TRBD2 (6 bases). Trimming stripped 1 base from V and 3 bases from J, with 16 bases between. The CDR3 contains 17 residues. Per germline, CDR1 MGHRA and CDR2 YSYEKL. The CDR3 loop is CASSQGVPSGVYNEQFF. CDR3 in DNA: TGCGCCAGCAGCCAAGGGGTCCCGTCGGGGGTCTACAATGAGCAGTTCTTC.